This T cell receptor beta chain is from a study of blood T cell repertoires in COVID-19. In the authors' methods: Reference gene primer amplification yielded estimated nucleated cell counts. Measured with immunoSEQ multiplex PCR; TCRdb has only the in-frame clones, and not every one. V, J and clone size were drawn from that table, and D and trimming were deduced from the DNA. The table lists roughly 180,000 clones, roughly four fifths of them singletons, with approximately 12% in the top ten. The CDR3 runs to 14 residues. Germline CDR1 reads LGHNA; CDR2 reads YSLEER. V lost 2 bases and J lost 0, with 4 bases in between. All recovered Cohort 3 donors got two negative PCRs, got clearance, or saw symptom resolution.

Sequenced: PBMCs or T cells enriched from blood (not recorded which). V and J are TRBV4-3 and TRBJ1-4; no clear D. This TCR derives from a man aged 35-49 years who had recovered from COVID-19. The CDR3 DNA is TGCGCCAGCAGCCAACAAACAACTAATGAAAAACTGTTTTTT. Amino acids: CASSQQTTNEKLFF.